This T cell receptor beta chain originates from a study of cytomegalovirus exposure and HLA in healthy donors. Study at large: A subsequent analysis reported that the 95 to 150 validation repertoires were produced on the same platform that had also been used for the approximately 710 first-cohort repertoires. Regarding the study as a whole: The CMV antigen specificity of a few CMV-associated chains was confirmed through in vitro analysis. The tendency of first-cohort TCR clusters to co-occur in the 120 validation repertoires was the finding of a later analysis.

Germline V gives CDR1 ENHRY, CDR2 SYGVKD. The CDR3 has 16 residues. Trimming pared 1 base from V and 0 bases from J, leaving 10 bases between. Remarks on this clone: The target antigen is unknown.

The data were produced by immunoSEQ multiplex PCR, yet TCRdb's version contains in-frame clones alone and is incomplete. The sample holds 60,000 to 70,000 clones, 90% to 95% seen once. The sequence derives from a man aged 18 to 30 in good health and CMV-seropositive. The chain carries TRBV10-3 and TRBJ1-3; possible D gene TRBD1, 5 bases. Sequenced sample: PBMCs. For the CDR3, the DNA is TGTGCCATCAGTGAGTGGGGCGGGAGCTCTGGAAACACCATATATTTT. It yields the protein CAISEWGGSSGNTIYF.